These T cell receptor beta chains were read from a single sample in a study of shared clonotypes between healthy human individuals. This table comes from immunoSEQ multiplex PCR, and its TCRdb copy is limited to in-frame clones, with some not included. The table includes about 490,000 clones, 76% detected once. Sequences were obtained from PBMCs. The source is a woman aged 35 to 49 in good health. Some clones in this sample may be carry-over from other donors' samples. CDR3s include the opening cysteine and the closing phenylalanine or tryptophan. The order of the fields is J gene, D gene, clone size, V gene, CDR3 DNA, CDR3 protein. A D gene is named only where the DNA matches it firmly. Rows give clone size only sometimes, using once, few, many, or a class for an expanded clone.

>TRBJ1-1|TRBD1|once|TRBV6-5
TGTGCCAGCAGTCAAGACAGGGGTCGGACTGAAGCTTTCTTT
CASSQDRGRTEAFF
>TRBJ1-5|-|-|TRBV28
TGTGCCAGCAGTTTATCAGGGCGCAATCAGCCCCAGCATTTT
CASSLSGRNQPQHF
>TRBJ2-7|TRBD1|-|TRBV6-6
TGTGCCAGCACCCCTGGGACAGGGTTCTACGAGCAGTACTTC
CASTPGTGFYEQYF
>TRBJ1-4|-|-|TRBV28
TGTGCCAGCAGTTCCCAGACTGAAAAACTGTTTTTT
CASSSQTEKLFF
>TRBJ2-5|-|-|TRBV7-3
TGTGCCAGCAGCCCGACCGGGCCACAAGAGACCCAGTACTTC
CASSPTGPQETQYF
>TRBJ1-1|TRBD1|-|TRBV29-1
TGCAGCGTTGAGGGGCAGGGGGCGAGGATGAACACTGAAGCTTTCTTT
CSVEGQGARMNTEAFF
>TRBJ2-6|-|-|TRBV30
TGTGCCTGGAGTTACCGGGCCGGGGCCAACGTCCTGACTTTC
CAWSYRAGANVLTF
>TRBJ1-5|-|once|TRBV19
TGTGCCAGTAGTACACAGGATCAGCCCCAGCATTTT
CASSTQDQPQHF
>TRBJ1-6|TRBD1|-|TRBV29-1
TGCAGCGTCATGGGGGACAGCTCCGATTCACCCCTCCACTTT
CSVMGDSSDSPLHF
>TRBJ2-2|TRBD2|few|TRBV7-2
TGTGCCAGCAGCTCGGCGGGGGGCTCCGGGGAGCTGTTTTTT
CASSSAGGSGELFF
>TRBJ2-5|-|-|TRBV5-1
TGCGCCAGCAGCTTCGTAGTTCAAGAGACCCAGTACTTC
CASSFVVQETQYF
>TRBJ1-5|-|few|TRBV15
TGTGCCACCAGCAGAGCTAAGGAACAGCCCCAGCATTTT
CATSRAKEQPQHF
>TRBJ2-1|-|-|TRBV4-3
TGCGCCAGCAGCCAAGACGGCAGAGGCAATGAGCAGTTCTTC
CASSQDGRGNEQFF
>TRBJ2-4|-|-|TRBV27
TGTGCCAGCAGTCCCACAGGGGGGGGGAACATTCAGTACTTC
CASSPTGGGNIQYF
>TRBJ1-2|-|-|TRBV28
TGTGCCAGCAGCCTGCCATTGGGGGCAGGGAGGTTTCGTGGCTACACCTTC
CASSLPLGAGRFRGYTF
>TRBJ1-1|-|-|TRBV30
TGTGCCTGGTCTGAGGGGCGATGGACTGAAGCTTTCTTT
CAWSEGRWTEAFF
>TRBJ2-2|-|-|TRBV7-2
TGTGCCAGCAGCTTAGGGAGCTTGATCACCGGGGAGCTGTTTTTT
CASSLGSLITGELFF
>TRBJ2-5|TRBD2|-|TRBV2
TGTGCCAGCAGTCAGCGGGAGGCAGAGACCCAGTACTTC
CASSQREAETQYF
>TRBJ2-2|-|-|TRBV5-1
TGCGCCAGCAGCTTCCGCGCAAACACCGGGGAGCTGTTTTTT
CASSFRANTGELFF
>TRBJ1-1|-|-|TRBV5-1
TGCGCCAGCAGCTCCGGACTGAGGAACACTGAAGCTTTCTTT
CASSSGLRNTEAFF
>TRBJ2-2|-|-|TRBV30
TGTGCCTGGAGTCCCGGGATCGCGAACACCGGGGAGCTGTTTTTT
CAWSPGIANTGELFF
>TRBJ2-7|-|-|TRBV27
TGTGCCAGCAGTTCACTCAGGGCGGGTGTCGAGCAGTACTTC
CASSSLRAGVEQYF
>TRBJ1-4|TRBD1|-|TRBV5-1
TGCGCCAGCAGTGGACAGGGGACAACTAATGAAAAACTGTTTTTT
CASSGQGTTNEKLFF
>TRBJ1-4|-|-|TRBV7-9
TGTGCCAGCAACTCACGGGGGGCGACTAATGAAAAACTGTTTTTT
CASNSRGATNEKLFF
>TRBJ2-1|-|-|TRBV5-1
TGCGCCAGCAGCTCCGGGACTCACACCTACAATGAGCAGTTCTTC
CASSSGTHTYNEQFF
>TRBJ2-2|-|-|TRBV9
TGTGCCAGCAGCCCCCGGGCAGCGAACACCGGGGAGCTGTTTTTT
CASSPRAANTGELFF
>TRBJ2-3|-|-|TRBV27
TGTGCCAGCAGTCAGCGAAGCACAGATACGCAGTATTTT
CASSQRSTDTQYF
>TRBJ1-2|TRBD1|few|TRBV18
TGTGCCAGCTCACCTGGACAGGGGGCGCCTAATGGCTACACCTTC
CASSPGQGAPNGYTF
>TRBJ2-5|-|-|TRBV10-2
TGCGCCAGCAGCCGCGGGGTAGATGAGACCCAGTACTTC
CASSRGVDETQYF
>TRBJ1-5|-|-|TRBV18
TGTGCCAGCTCACCGACAGGACTTAGCAATCAGCCCCAGCATTTT
CASSPTGLSNQPQHF
>TRBJ2-7|-|-|TRBV9
TGTGCCAGCAGCGAGGGACATAATTGGGGTCGCCACGAGCAGTACTTC
CASSEGHNWGRHEQYF